This T cell receptor (beta chain) was observed in a study of blood T cell repertoires in COVID-19 (dated by TCRdb to 2019 to 2021). With respect to the entire study: Collaborator samples came from the United States, Italy and Spain and covered acute and convalescent phases of COVID-19. The material from the prospective study consisted of cDNA or gDNA derived from T cells, B-cell-depleted T cells, or PBMCs. The dataset comprised deeply sampled blood TCRbeta repertoires from subjects exposed to, actively infected with, or recovered from COVID-19. The repertoires were made available in a free public database intended to serve as a resource for research on the immune response to SARS-CoV-2. Samples came from the ongoing ImmuneRACE study (first 160 participants) plus 1,254 subjects from 6 global collaborators. A de-identified subject ID, COVID-19 status, age in years and sex were almost always included in the sample metadata. HLA class I and class II types, where available, came from metadata supplied by the sample provider rather than from assay-based typing. Results the study describes overall, beyond this receptor: The quantity of clinical and demographic metadata differed by source and by participant and was supplied without curation.

To note about this clone: The target of this receptor is not known. No per-base quality is available; no much larger clone lies one base away.

In the prospective study, participants were about 18 to 95 years old, resided in under 30 geographic areas of the United States, and were enrolled through a virtual design. To assign participants to cohorts, the prospective study relied on clinical history that participants themselves reported in a screening survey and a study questionnaire. Exposed participants were defined as having been in contact with someone with a PCR-confirmed or clinician-diagnosed COVID-19 case within 2 weeks of study entry. Mobile phlebotomists in the prospective study collected whole blood, serum and a nasopharyngeal or oropharyngeal swab from every participant. Participants in the prospective study had the option to provide additional blood draws and questionnaires over a roughly 2-month period. Blood samples from the prospective study were shipped frozen or at room temperature prior to DNA extraction. The immunoSEQ Assay, a bias-controlled multiplex PCR, was used to amplify TCRbeta CDR3 regions from genomic DNA. From the authors' description of their analysis: The number of nucleated cells in each sample was estimated from the amplification of reference gene primers within the assay. To quantify the absolute abundance of each unique TCRbeta CDR3 rearrangement, sequence reads were collapsed and filtered. For each sample, productive Simpson clonality was calculated as the square root of Simpson's diversity index across productive rearrangements. TCRdb carries this immuneACCESS record with in-frame sequences only. Its versions omit some clonotypes, under half of them owing to an unresolved V gene in the studies checked, with the rest unexplained. Clone size and the V and J calls come from that table; the DNA yielded D and trimming. The sample table holds around 220,000 clones, of which 90% were seen once. The top ten hold less than 15% of the sample.

Material for sequencing was PBMCs or T cells enriched from blood (not recorded which). This receptor was identified in a young man who had been exposed to COVID-19.

The sequenced DNA: TGTGCCAGTAGTCCCCAAAGCCCCTTCAATCAGCCCCAGCATTTT. This translates into CASSPQSPFNQPQHF. The chain is encoded by TRBV19 joined to TRBJ1-5; the D gene cannot be resolved reliably. The CDR3, cysteine through phenylalanine, is 15 amino acids long. The sequence is cut down to CDR3 DNA, 45 bases in frame from base 1. The germline V gene encodes CDR1 LNHDA and CDR2 SQIVND (reference sequence). Trimming costs V 5 bases and J 3 bases, and their ends lie 14 bases apart.